Presented here are 12 T cell receptor beta chains from one specimen sequenced in a study of radiation and T cells in renal cell carcinoma. As for time point: blood 2 weeks post-SBRT. Stated treatment: 15 Gy SBRT to primary tumor, nephrectomy 4 weeks later. Assay used: immunoSEQ multiplex PCR; TCRdb lists only in-frame clones, some missing. The sample lists 100,000 to 150,000 clones; 81% were seen once. Material: blood, obtained from a patient whose treatment included radiotherapy and nephrectomy. The receptor set was obtained from a man aged 50-59 years with renal cell carcinoma.

The rearrangement links TRBV4-3 to TRBJ1-6, with 7 bases fitting TRBD1. This CDR3 spans 14 amino acids. V gave up 4 bases and J gave up 5 bases; unmatched junction bases: 2. The germline CDR1 and CDR2 sequences are LGHNA and YSLEER. CDR3 loop: CASSRQGNNSPLHF. The DNA of the CDR3 is TGCGCCAGCAGCCGACAGGGAAATAATTCACCCCTCCACTTT.

The chain links TRBV14 to TRBJ2-3; weak D call: TRBD1 (6 bases). Trimming removed 1 base from V and 7 bases from J, with 9 bases in between. CDR1 is SGHDN and CDR2 is FVKESK in the germline V gene. The CDR3 is 13 residues long. The CDR3 DNA reads TGTGCCAGCAGCCAAGGCAGGGGATATACGCAGTATTTT. Translating gives CASSQGRGYTQYF.

V gene TRBV6-6 combines with J gene TRBJ2-1; 12 positions match TRBD2. V trimming: 8 bases; J trimming: 6 bases; junction bases outside the gene matches: 8. Looked up from germline, CDR1 is MNHNY and CDR2 is SVGAGI (reference sequence). The CDR3 runs to 15 residues. The CDR3 DNA sequence: TGTGCCAGCCTCTCTAGCGGGAGGGCCGGCAATGAGCAGTTCTTC. This sequence encodes CASLSSGRAGNEQFF.

The V call is TRBV6-5, the J call TRBJ2-7, with 7 bases lining up with TRBD1. Germline CDR1 reads MNHEY; CDR2 reads SVGAGI. With 0 bases clipped from V and 2 bases from J, the junction kept 4 bases outside the gene matches. The CDR3 has 15 residues. CDR3 nucleotide sequence: TGTGCCAGCAGTTACTCGACAGGGAACGCCTACGAGCAGTACTTC. Translated: CASSYSTGNAYEQYF.

The chain uses TRBV19 and TRBJ1-4; 8 bases map to TRBD1. The CDR3 consists of 15 residues. Germline loops: CDR1 LNHDA, CDR2 SQIVND (reference sequence). The trim removed 9 bases at V and 6 bases at J, leaving 12 bases unmatched. This chain's CDR3 is CASRSLDRVYEKLFF. The CDR3 nucleotides are TGTGCCAGCAGGTCCCTGGACAGGGTATATGAAAAACTGTTTTTT. Supplemented by reference TRBV19 and TRBJ1-4, the full variable domain reads DGGITQSPKYLFRKEGQNVTLSCEQNLNHDAMYWYRQDPGQGLRLIYYSQIVNDFQKGDIAEGYSVSREKKESFPLTVTSAQKNPTAFYLCASRSLDRVYEKLFFGSGTQLSVL.

V usage is TRBV4-3 and J usage is TRBJ1-1, with 7 bases fitting TRBD1. The length of the CDR3 is 14 residues. Germline V lookup: CDR1 LGHNA, CDR2 YSLEER. V was pared by 1 base and J by 5 bases, with 4 bases of the junction left unmatched. The CDR3, as DNA: TGCGCCAGCAGCCAAGGACAGGGTTATACTGAAGCTTTCTTT. This codes for CASSQGQGYTEAFF.

The chain has TRBV5-1 and TRBJ2-6; possibly TRBD1 for D (5 bases). Per germline, CDR1 SGHRS and CDR2 YFSETQ. The CDR3 covers 15 residues. Trimming took 1 base from V and 1 from J, leaving 6 bases between them. For the CDR3, the DNA is TGCGCCAGCAGCTTGTCAGGGTCTGGGGCCAACGTCCTGACTTTC. Translating gives CASSLSGSGANVLTF.

The chain carries TRBV29-1 and TRBJ2-3; D call uncertain. The germline V gene encodes CDR1 SQVTM and CDR2 ANQGSEA. The CDR3 has 15 residues. V was shortened by 0 bases and J by 0 bases, with 10 bases between the two germline ends. CDR3 sequence (DNA): TGCAGCGTTGAAGATCGGCGCGAAAGCACAGATACGCAGTATTTT. This sequence encodes CSVEDRRESTDTQYF.

This chain links TRBV4-2 with TRBJ2-7; TRBD2 agrees at 13 bases. The CDR3 contains 22 residues. Trimming at V came to 0 bases and at J to 7 bases, leaving 24 bases not matched to a gene. Germline CDR1 is LGHNA and CDR2 is YNFKEQ. CDR3 bases: TGTGCCAGCAGCCAAGATGTAAGCAGAGGGACTAGCGGGGTCGACACCCTCTTTGAGCAGTACTTC. Translating it yields CASSQDVSRGTSGVDTLFEQYF.

This clone was seen at least ten times. The V and J genes are TRBV5-1 and TRBJ2-5; 10 positions agree with TRBD2. The CDR3 is 15 amino acids. The trim removed 4 bases at V and 5 bases at J, leaving 8 bases unmatched. From germline, CDR1 is SGHRS and CDR2 YFSETQ. The CDR3 loop reads CASSPLAGGGETQYF. Written as DNA, the CDR3 is TGCGCCAGCAGCCCCTTAGCGGGGGGCGGCGAGACCCAGTACTTC.

The chain uses TRBV9 and TRBJ2-1, with D maybe TRBD2 (6 bases). CDR3 size: 13 residues. CDR1 is SGDLS, CDR2 YYNGEE, per germline. V dropped 3 bases and J dropped 4 bases, with 8 bases sitting between them. CDR3 in amino acids: CASSGGAYNEQFF. The CDR3 coding sequence is TGTGCCAGCAGCGGCGGGGCTTACAATGAGCAGTTCTTC.

The chain couples TRBV9 to TRBJ2-7; 7 bases match TRBD1. The CDR3 covers 16 residues. Germline values: CDR1 SGDLS, CDR2 YYNGEE. Trimming cost V 0 bases and J 2 bases; bases outside gene matches: 8. CDR3 bases: TGTGCCAGCAGCGTAGCCCCTGGGCAGGGGGCCTACGAGCAGTACTTC. Encoded protein: CASSVAPGQGAYEQYF.